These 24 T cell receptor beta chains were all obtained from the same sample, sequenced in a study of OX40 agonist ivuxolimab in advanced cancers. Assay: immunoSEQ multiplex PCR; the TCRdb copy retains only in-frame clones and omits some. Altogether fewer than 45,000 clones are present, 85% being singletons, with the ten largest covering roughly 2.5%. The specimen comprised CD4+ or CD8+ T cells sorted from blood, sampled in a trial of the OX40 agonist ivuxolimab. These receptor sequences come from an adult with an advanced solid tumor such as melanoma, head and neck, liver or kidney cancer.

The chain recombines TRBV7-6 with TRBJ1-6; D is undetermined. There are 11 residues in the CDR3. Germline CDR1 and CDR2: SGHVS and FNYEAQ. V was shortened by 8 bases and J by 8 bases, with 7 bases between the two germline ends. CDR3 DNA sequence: TGTGCCAGCGACCGGGATTCACCCCTCCACTTT. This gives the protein CASDRDSPLHF.

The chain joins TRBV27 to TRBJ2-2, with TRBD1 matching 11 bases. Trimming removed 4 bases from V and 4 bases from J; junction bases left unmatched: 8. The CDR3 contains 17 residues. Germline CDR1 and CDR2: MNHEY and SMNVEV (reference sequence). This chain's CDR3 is CASSSLGTGGSTGELFF. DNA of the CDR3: TGTGCCAGCAGTTCCCTCGGGACAGGGGGGAGCACCGGGGAGCTGTTTTTT.

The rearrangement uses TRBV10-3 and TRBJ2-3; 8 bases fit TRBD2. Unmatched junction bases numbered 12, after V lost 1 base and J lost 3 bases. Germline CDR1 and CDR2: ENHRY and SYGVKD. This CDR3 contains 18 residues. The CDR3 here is CAISEFGPGLGGTDTQYF. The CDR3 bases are TGTGCCATCAGTGAGTTTGGACCGGGACTAGGAGGAACAGATACGCAGTATTTT.

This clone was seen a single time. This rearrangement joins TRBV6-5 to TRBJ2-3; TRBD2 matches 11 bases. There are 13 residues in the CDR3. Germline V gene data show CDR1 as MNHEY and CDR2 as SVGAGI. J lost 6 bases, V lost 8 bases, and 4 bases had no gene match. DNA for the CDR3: TGTGCCAGCCGACTAGCGGGACGGGATACGCAGTATTTT. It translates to CASRLAGRDTQYF.

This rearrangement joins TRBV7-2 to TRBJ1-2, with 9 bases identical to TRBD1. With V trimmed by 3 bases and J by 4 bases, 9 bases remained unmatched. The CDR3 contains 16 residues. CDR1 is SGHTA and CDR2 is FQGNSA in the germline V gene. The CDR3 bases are TGTGCCAGCAGCTTGGGGAGGACAGGGGCTGGCTATGGCTACACCTTC. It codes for CASSLGRTGAGYGYTF. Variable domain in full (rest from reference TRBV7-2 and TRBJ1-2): GAGVSQSPSNKVTEKGKDVELRCDPISGHTALYWYRQSLGQGLEFLIYFQGNSAPDKSGLPSDRFSAERTGGSVSTLTIQRTQQEDSAVYLCASSLGRTGAGYGYTFGSGTRLTVV.

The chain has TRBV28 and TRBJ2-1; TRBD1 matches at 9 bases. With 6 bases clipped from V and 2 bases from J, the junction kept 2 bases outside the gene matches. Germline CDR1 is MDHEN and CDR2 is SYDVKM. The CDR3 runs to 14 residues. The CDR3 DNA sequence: TGTGCCAGCAGCCGGGACAGGGCCTACAATGAGCAGTTCTTC. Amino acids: CASSRDRAYNEQFF.

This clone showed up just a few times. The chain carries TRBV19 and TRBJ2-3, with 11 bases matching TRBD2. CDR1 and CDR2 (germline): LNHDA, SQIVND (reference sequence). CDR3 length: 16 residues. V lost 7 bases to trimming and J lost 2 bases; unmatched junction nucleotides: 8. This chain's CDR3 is CASTGGLAGNTDTQYF. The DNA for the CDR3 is TGTGCCAGTACCGGCGGACTAGCGGGCAACACAGATACGCAGTATTTT.

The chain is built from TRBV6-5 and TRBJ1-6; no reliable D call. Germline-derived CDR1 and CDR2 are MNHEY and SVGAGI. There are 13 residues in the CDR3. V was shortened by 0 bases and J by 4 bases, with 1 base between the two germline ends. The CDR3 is CASSYSYNSPLHF. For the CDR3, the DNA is TGTGCCAGCAGTTACTCATATAATTCACCCCTCCACTTT.

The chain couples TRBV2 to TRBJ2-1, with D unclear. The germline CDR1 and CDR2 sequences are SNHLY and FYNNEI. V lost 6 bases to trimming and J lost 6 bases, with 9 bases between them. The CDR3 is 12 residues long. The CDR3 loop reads CASRYGPNEQFF. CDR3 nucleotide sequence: TGTGCCAGCAGATATGGGCCCAATGAGCAGTTCTTC.

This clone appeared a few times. CDR3 sequence: CASSLVGSGNTIYF. The CDR3 DNA reads as TGTGCCAGCAGCTTAGTAGGGTCTGGAAACACCATATATTTT. This sequence joins TRBV7-2 and TRBJ1-3, with D hard to call. V shed 1 base and J shed 1 base, with 5 bases lying between them. The CDR3 has 14 amino acids. CDR1 SGHTA and CDR2 FQGNSA come from the germline V gene.

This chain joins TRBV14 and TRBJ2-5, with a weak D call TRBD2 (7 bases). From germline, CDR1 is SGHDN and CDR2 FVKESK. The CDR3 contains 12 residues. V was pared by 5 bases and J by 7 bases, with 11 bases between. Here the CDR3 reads CASSVRGATQYF. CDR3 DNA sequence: TGTGCCAGCAGCGTCCGGGGGGCGACCCAGTACTTC.

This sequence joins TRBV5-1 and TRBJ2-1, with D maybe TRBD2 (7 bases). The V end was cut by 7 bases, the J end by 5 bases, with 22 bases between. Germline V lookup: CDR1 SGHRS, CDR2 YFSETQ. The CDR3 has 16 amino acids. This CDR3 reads CASHNGGPLAHNEQFF. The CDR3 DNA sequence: TGCGCCAGCCACAACGGGGGGCCCTTGGCACACAATGAGCAGTTCTTC.

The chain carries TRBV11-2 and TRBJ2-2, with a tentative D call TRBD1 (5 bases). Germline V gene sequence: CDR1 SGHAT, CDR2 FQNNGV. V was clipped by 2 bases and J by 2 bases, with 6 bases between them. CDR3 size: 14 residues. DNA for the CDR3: TGTGCCAGCAGCTTAACAGGCAACACCGGGGAGCTGTTTTTT. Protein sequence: CASSLTGNTGELFF.

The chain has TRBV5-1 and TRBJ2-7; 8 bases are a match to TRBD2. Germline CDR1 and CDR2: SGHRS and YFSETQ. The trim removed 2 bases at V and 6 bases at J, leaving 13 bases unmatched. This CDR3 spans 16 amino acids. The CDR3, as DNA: TGCGCCAGCAGCTTTGCCCCGGGAGGGCCCGGGATCGAGCAGTACTTC. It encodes CASSFAPGGPGIEQYF.

For the CDR3, the DNA is TGTGCCAGCAGGGCAGGGGGCCCGAGCAATCAGCCCCAGCATTTT. Translating it yields CASRAGGPSNQPQHF. The chain employs TRBV6-5 and TRBJ1-5, with TRBD1 matching 8 bases. The trim removed 6 bases at V and 1 base at J, leaving 5 bases unmatched. The CDR3 sequence is 15 residues long. Germline V gene lookup returns CDR1 MNHEY and CDR2 SVGAGI.

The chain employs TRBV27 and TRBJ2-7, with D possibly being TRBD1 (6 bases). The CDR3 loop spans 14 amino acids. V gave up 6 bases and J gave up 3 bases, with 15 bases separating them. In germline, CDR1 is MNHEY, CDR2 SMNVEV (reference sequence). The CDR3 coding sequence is TGTGCCAGCAGACCTCACACACAGGGCTACGAGCAGTACTTC. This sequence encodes CASRPHTQGYEQYF.

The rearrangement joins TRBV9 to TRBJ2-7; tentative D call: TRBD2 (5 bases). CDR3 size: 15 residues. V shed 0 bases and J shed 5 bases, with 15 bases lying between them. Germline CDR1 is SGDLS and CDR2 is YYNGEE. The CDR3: CASSVGLWERNEQYF. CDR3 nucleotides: TGTGCCAGCAGCGTAGGTTTGTGGGAGAGGAACGAGCAGTACTTC.

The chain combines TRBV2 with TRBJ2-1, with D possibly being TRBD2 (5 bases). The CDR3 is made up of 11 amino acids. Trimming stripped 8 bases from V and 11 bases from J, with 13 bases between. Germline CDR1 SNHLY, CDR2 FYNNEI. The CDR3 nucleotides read TGTGCCAGCGAGATCTCTAGCAAGCAGTTCTTC. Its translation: CASEISSKQFF.

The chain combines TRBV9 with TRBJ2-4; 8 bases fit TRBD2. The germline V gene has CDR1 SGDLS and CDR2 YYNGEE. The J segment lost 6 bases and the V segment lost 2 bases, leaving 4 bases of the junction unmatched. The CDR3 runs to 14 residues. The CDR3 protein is CASSVTSDGNIQYF. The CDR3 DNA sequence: TGTGCCAGCAGCGTGACTAGCGATGGAAACATTCAGTACTTC.

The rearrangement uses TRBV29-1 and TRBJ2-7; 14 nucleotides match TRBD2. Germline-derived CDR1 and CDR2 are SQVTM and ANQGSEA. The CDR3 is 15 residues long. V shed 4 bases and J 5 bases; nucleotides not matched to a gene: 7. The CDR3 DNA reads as TGCAGCGTTGTGGGGACTAGCGGGAGTCGGAACGAGCAGTACTTC. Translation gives CSVVGTSGSRNEQYF.

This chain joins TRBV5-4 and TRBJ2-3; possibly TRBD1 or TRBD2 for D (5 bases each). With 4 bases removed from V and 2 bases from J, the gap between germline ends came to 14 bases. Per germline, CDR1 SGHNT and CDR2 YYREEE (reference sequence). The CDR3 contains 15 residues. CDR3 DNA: TGTGCCAGCAGCCCAAGGGACCCCTACACAGATACGCAGTATTTT. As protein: CASSPRDPYTDTQYF.

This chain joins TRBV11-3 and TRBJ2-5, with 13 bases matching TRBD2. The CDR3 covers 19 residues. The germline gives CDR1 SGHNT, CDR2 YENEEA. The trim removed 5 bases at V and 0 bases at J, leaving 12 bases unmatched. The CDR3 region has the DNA TGTGCCAGCAGCCCTAGGACTAGCGGGAGTTCCCCGTACCAAGAGACCCAGTACTTC. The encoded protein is CASSPRTSGSSPYQETQYF.

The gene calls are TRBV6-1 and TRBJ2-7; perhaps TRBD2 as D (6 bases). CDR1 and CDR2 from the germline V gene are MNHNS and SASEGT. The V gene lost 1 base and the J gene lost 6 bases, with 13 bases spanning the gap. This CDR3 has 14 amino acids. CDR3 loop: CASSEGGGSVEQYF. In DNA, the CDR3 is TGTGCCAGCAGTGAAGGGGGAGGCTCCGTCGAGCAGTACTTC.

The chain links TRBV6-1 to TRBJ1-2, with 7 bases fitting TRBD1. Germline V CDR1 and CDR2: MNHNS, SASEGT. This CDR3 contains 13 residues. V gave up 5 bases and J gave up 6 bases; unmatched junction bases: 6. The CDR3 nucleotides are TGTGCCAGCAGTCCAACCGACAGGGATGGCTACACCTTC. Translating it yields CASSPTDRDGYTF.